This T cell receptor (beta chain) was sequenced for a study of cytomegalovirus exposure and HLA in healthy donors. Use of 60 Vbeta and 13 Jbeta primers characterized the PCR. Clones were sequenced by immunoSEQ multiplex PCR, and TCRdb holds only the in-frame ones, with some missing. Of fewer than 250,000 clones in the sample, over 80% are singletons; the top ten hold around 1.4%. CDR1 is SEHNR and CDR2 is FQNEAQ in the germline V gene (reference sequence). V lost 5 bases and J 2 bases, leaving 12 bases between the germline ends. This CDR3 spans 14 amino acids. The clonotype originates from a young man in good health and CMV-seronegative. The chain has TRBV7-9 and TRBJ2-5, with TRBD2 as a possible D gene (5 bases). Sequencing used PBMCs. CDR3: CASSHVGVQETQYF. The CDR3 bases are TGTGCCAGCAGCCATGTCGGGGTTCAAGAGACCCAGTACTTC.